The present entry profiles one TCR beta chain with its context. Its antigen is unidentified. The data were taken from a study of cytomegalovirus exposure and HLA in healthy donors. Study results and limitations: Cytomegalovirus status was reportedly diagnosed by the classifier with high specificity and sensitivity.

Assay used: immunoSEQ multiplex PCR; TCRdb lists only in-frame clones, some missing. The sample holds about 140,000 clones, 84% seen once. V lost 2 bases to trimming and J lost 1 base; unmatched junction nucleotides: 2. Germline CDR1 MNHEY, CDR2 SMNVEV (reference sequence). There are 15 residues in the CDR3. The receptor was isolated from a woman aged 25 to 39 in good health and CMV-seronegative. Sample: PBMCs. The rearrangement joins TRBV27 to TRBJ2-3; 8 nucleotides align to TRBD2. CDR3 residues: CASSLRRGGTDTQYF. CDR3 nucleotide sequence: TGTGCCAGCAGTTTAAGGCGGGGGGGCACAGATACGCAGTATTTT.